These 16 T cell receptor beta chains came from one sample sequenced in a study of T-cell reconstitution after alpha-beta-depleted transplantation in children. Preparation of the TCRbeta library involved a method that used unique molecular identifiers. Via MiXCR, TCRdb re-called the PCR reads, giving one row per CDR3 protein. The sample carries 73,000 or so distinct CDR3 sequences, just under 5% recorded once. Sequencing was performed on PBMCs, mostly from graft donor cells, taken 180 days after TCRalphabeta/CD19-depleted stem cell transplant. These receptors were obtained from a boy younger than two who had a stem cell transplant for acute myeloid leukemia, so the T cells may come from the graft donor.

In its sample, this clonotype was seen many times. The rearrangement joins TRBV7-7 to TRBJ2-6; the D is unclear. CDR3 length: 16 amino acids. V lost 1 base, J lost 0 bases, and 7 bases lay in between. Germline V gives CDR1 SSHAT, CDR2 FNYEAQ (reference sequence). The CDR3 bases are TGTGCCAGCAGCTTAGGAATGGGCTCTGGGGCCAACGTCCTGACTTTC. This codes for CASSLGMGSGANVLTF.

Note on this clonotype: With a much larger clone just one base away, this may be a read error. CDR3 loop: CASSKGVYHEQYV. Here the CDR3 DNA reads TGTGCCAGCAGCAAAGGGGTGTACCACGAGCAGTACGTC. The gene calls are TRBV21-1 and TRBJ2-7. TRBV21-1 is annotated as a pseudogene. This CDR3 has 13 amino acids.

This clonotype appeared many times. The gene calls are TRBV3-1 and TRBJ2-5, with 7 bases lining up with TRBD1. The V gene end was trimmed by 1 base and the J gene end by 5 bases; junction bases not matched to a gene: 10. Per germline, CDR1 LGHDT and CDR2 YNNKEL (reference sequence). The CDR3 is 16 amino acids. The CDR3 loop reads CASSQGLTGVGETQYF. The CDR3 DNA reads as TGTGCCAGCAGCCAAGGCCTAACAGGGGTCGGGGAGACCCAGTACTTC.

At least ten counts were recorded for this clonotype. The DNA of the CDR3 is TGTGCCACCTCGGACTTTGATGGAAACACCATATATTTT. As protein: CATSDFDGNTIYF. The chain combines TRBV6-1 with TRBJ1-3, with D hard to call. The length of the CDR3 is 13 residues. The germline gives CDR1 MNHNS, CDR2 SASEGT. V dropped 10 bases and J dropped 3 bases, with 13 bases sitting between them.

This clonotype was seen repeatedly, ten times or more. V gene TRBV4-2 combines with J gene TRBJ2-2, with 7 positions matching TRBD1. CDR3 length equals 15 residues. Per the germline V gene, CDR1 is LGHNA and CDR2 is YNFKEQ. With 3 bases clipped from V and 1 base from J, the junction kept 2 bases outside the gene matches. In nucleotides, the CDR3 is TGTGCCAGCAGCCAGGCAGGGGGGAACACCGGGGAGCTGTTTTTT. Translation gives CASSQAGGNTGELFF.

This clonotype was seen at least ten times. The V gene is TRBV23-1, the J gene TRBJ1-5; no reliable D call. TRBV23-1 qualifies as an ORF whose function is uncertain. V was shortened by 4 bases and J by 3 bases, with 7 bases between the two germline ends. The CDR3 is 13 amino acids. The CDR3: CASSPGTNQPQHF. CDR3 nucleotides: TGCGCCAGCAGTCCCGGTACCAATCAGCCCCAGCATTTT.

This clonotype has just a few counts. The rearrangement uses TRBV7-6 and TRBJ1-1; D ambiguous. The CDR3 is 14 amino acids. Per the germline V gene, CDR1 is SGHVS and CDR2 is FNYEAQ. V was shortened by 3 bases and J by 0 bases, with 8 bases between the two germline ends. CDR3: CASSFTDLNTEAFF. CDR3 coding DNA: TGTGCCAGCAGCTTCACCGACTTGAACACTGAAGCTTTCTTT. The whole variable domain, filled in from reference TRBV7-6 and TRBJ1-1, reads GAGVSQSPRYKVTKRGQDVALRCDPISGHVSLYWYRQALGQGPEFLTYFNYEAQQDKSGLPNDRFSAERPEGSISTLTIQRTEQRDSAMYRCASSFTDLNTEAFFGQGTRLTVV.

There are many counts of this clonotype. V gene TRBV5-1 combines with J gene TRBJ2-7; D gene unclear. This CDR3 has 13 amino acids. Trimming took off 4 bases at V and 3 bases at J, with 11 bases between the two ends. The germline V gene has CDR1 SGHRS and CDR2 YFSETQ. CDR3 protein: CASSPTVVYEQYF. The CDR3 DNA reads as TGCGCCAGCAGCCCGACGGTAGTCTACGAGCAGTACTTC.

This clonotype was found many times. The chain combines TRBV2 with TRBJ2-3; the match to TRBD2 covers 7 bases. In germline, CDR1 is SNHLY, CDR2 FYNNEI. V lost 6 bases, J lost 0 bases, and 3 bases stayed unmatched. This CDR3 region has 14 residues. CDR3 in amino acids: CASSLAVSTDTQYF. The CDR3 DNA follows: TGTGCCAGCAGCCTAGCGGTCAGCACAGATACGCAGTATTTT.

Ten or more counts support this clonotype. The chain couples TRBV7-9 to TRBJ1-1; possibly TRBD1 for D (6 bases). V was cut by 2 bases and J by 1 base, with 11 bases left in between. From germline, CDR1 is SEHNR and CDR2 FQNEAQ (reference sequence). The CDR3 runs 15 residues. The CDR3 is CASSLRGRGNTEAFF. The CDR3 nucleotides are TGTGCCAGCAGCTTAAGAGGCAGGGGGAACACTGAAGCTTTCTTT.

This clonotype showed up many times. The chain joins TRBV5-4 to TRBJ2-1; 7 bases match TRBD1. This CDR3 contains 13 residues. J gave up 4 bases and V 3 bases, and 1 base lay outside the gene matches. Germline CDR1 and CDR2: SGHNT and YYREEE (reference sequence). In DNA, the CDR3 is TGTGCCAGCAGCTGGGACAGTTACAATGAGCAGTTCTTC. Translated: CASSWDSYNEQFF.

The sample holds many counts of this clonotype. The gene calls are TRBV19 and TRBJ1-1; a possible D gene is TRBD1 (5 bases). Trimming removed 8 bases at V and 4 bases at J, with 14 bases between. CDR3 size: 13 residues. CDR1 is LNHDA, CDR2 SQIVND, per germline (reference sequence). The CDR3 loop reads CASAGPQGTEAFF. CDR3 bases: TGTGCCAGTGCGGGACCCCAGGGCACTGAAGCTTTCTTT.

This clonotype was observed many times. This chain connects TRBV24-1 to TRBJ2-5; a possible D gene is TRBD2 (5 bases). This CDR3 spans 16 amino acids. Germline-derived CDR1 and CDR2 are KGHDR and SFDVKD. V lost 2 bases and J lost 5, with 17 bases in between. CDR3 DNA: TGTGCCACCAGTGATTATGCGGGCTCAAAAACGGAGACCCAGTACTTC. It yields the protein CATSDYAGSKTETQYF.

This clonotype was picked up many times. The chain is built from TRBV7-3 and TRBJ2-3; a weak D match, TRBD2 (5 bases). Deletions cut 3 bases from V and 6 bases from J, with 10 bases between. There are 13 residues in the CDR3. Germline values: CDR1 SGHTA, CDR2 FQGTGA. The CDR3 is CASSFRGGDTQYF. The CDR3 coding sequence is TGTGCCAGCAGCTTCCGAGGCGGGGATACGCAGTATTTT.

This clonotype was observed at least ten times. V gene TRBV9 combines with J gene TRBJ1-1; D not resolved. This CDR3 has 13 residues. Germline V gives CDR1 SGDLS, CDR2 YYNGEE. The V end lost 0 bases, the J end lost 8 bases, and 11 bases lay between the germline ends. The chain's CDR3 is CASSVVEGLEAFF. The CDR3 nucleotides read TGTGCCAGCAGCGTAGTTGAGGGATTGGAAGCTTTCTTT.

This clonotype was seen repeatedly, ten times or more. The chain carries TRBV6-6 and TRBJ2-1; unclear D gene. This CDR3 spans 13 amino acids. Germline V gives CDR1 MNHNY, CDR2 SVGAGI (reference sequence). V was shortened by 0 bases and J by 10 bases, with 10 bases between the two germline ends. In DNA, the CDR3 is TGTGCCAGCAGTTACTCGACATCCTGGGAGCAGTTCTTC. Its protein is CASSYSTSWEQFF.